What follows are 4 T cell receptor beta chains derived from one specimen sequenced in a study of cytomegalovirus exposure and HLA in healthy donors. PCR amplification relied on 60 Vbeta primers (plus 13 Jbeta primers). Measured with immunoSEQ multiplex PCR; TCRdb has only the in-frame clones, and not every one. The sample has roughly 150,000 clones, around four fifths seen once. The sample taken for sequencing was PBMCs. Receptors were obtained from a boy younger than 10 in good health and CMV-seronegative.

J is TRBJ2-7 and V is TRBV28; weak D call: TRBD2 (5 bases). The germline V gene encodes CDR1 MDHEN and CDR2 SYDVKM. This CDR3 is built from 10 residues. V gave up 5 bases and J gave up 7 bases, with 6 bases separating them. The CDR3 here is CASSQREQYF. The CDR3 coding sequence is TGTGCCAGCAGTCAGCGGGAGCAGTACTTC.

This CDR3 is CASSLQGGWSYEQYF. Here the CDR3 DNA reads TGTGCCAGCAGCTTGCAGGGTGGGTGGTCCTACGAGCAGTACTTC. This sequence joins TRBV7-2 and TRBJ2-7; D possibly corresponds to TRBD1 (5 bases). The V gene's germline CDR1 is SGHTA and CDR2 FQGNSA. This CDR3 is 15 amino acids long. Trimming pared 3 bases from V and 1 base from J, leaving 13 bases between.

The chain employs TRBV5-6 and TRBJ1-2; D call uncertain. This CDR3 region has 16 residues. The V gene's germline CDR1 is SGHDT and CDR2 YYEEEE. V gave up 0 bases and J gave up 0 bases, with 12 bases separating them. Here the CDR3 reads CASSLVRRSTNYGYTF. The CDR3 nucleotides are TGTGCCAGCAGCTTGGTCCGGAGGTCAACTAACTATGGCTACACCTTC.

The chain has TRBV6-4 and TRBJ2-1, with 7 bases aligning to TRBD2. Germline values: CDR1 MRHNA, CDR2 SNTAGT. This CDR3 region has 14 residues. Trimming cost V 0 bases and J 8 bases; bases outside gene matches: 4. The CDR3 coding sequence is TGTGCCAGCAGTGACTCAGGAGGGAGGGATGAGCAGTTCTTC. Amino acid sequence: CASSDSGGRDEQFF.